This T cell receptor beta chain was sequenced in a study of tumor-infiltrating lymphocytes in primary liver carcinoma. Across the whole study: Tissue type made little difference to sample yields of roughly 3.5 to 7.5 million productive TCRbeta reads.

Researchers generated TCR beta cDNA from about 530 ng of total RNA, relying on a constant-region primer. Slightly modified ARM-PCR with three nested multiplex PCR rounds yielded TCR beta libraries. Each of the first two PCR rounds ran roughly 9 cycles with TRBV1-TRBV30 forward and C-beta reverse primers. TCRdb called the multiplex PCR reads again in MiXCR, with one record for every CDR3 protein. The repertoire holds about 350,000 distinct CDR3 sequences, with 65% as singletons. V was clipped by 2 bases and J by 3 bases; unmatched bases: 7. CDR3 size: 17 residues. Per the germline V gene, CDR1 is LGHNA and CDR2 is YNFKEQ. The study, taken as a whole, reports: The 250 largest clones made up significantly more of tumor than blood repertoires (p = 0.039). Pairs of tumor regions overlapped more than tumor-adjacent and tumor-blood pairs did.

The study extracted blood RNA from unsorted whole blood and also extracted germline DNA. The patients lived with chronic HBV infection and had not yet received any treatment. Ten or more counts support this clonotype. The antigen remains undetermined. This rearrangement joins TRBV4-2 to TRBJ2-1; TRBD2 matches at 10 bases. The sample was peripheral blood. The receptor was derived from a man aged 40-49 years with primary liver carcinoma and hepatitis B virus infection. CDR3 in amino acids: CASSQLSGRAVYNEQFF. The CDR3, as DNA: TGTGCCAGCAGCCAACTGAGCGGGAGGGCCGTCTACAATGAGCAGTTCTTC.